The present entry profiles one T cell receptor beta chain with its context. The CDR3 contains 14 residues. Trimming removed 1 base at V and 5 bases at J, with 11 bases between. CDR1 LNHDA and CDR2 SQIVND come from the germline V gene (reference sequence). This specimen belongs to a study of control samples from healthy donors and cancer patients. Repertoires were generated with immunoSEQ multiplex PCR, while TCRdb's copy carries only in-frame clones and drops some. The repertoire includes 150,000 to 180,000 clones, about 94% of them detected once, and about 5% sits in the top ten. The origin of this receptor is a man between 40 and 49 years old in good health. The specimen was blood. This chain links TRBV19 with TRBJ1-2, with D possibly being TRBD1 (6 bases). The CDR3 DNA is TGTGCCAGTAGTATAGCGGGGGGCGCATATGGCTACACCTTC. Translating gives CASSIAGGAYGYTF.